These T cell receptor beta chains were read from a single sample in a study of T-cell reconstitution after alpha-beta-depleted transplantation in children. TCRdb called the PCR reads again in MiXCR, with one record for every CDR3 protein. The repertoire includes approximately 83,000 distinct CDR3 sequences, 12% of them detected once, and approximately 13% sits in the top ten. The sample was PBMCs from the stem cell graft donor, taken from the stem cell graft. These receptors were collected from a human donor who donated a stem cell graft to a child with inherited bone marrow failure. CDR3s include the opening cysteine and the closing phenylalanine or tryptophan. A D gene is named only where the DNA matches it firmly. Size values are once, few and many counts, or a class for expanded clones, and some rows have none.

>TRBJ1-6|many|TRBV7-9|-
CASSRGLLLSPLHF
TGTGCCAGCAGCCGGGGACTGTTGTTATCACCCCTCCACTTT
>TRBJ1-5|few|TRBV19|-
CASTGTVTFSNQPQHF
TGTGCCAGTACGGGGACCGTAACGTTTAGCAATCAGCCCCAGCATTTT
>TRBJ2-7|many|TRBV4-1|-
CASSQRALYEQYF
TGCGCCAGCAGCCAGAGGGCCCTCTACGAGCAGTACTTC
>TRBJ2-7|many|TRBV5-5|-
CASSFIRGPNEQYF
TGTGCCAGCAGCTTTATCAGGGGCCCGAACGAGCAGTACTTC
>TRBJ2-5|many|TRBV29-1|TRBD1
CSADRGDQETQYF
TGCAGCGCCGACAGGGGAGACCAAGAGACCCAGTACTTC
>TRBJ2-1|many|TRBV7-9|-
CASSLASGAEQFF
TGTGCCAGCAGCTTAGCTAGCGGAGCGGAGCAGTTCTTC
>TRBJ1-1|many|TRBV18|-
CASSPIGDTEAFF
TGTGCCAGCTCACCTATTGGAGACACTGAAGCTTTCTTT
>TRBJ2-1|many|TRBV7-2|-
CASSLKAGRRGHNEQFF
TGTGCCAGCAGCTTAAAGGCTGGGCGACGCGGACACAATGAGCAGTTCTTC
>TRBJ2-1|many|TRBV27|TRBD2
CASSLRGAYNEQFF
TGTGCCAGCAGTCTCCGGGGGGCCTACAATGAGCAGTTCTTC
>TRBJ1-1|many|TRBV5-1|TRBD1
CASNGGQGEAFF
TGCGCCAGCAACGGTGGACAGGGTGAAGCTTTCTTT
>TRBJ2-1|many|TRBV7-2|-
CASSLWGENYNEQFF
TGTGCCAGCAGCTTATGGGGGGAGAACTACAATGAGCAGTTCTTC
>TRBJ2-5|few|TRBV6-1|TRBD2
CASSEASGGQETQYF
TGTGCCAGCAGTGAAGCTAGCGGGGGACAAGAGACCCAGTACTTC
>TRBJ2-4|many|TRBV6-5|-
CASSTRRGIESF
TGTGCCAGCAGCACCCGACGCGGGATCGAGTCCTTC
>TRBJ2-1|many|TRBV6-1|TRBD2
CASSERGGSNNEQFF
TGTGCCAGCAGTGAACGGGGGGGCAGTAACAATGAGCAGTTCTTC
>TRBJ2-3|many|TRBV20-1|TRBD2
CSARTYSGRTDTQYF
TGCAGTGCTAGGACCTATAGCGGGAGAACAGATACGCAGTATTTT
>TRBJ2-1|many|TRBV6-5|-
CASNQGMGYNEQFF
TGTGCCAGCAATCAGGGCATGGGGTACAATGAGCAGTTCTTC
>TRBJ1-4|many|TRBV6-1|-
CASTPLGLDNEKLFF
TGTGCCAGCACTCCTCTGGGGTTGGATAATGAAAAACTGTTTTTT
>TRBJ1-1|many|TRBV20-1|TRBD1
CSARDDRDTEAFF
TGCAGTGCTAGAGATGACAGGGACACTGAAGCTTTCTTT
>TRBJ1-2|-|TRBV9|-
CASSAGLTSYGYTF
TGTGCCAGCAGCGCGGGACTTACGTCCTATGGCTACACCTTC
>TRBJ2-7|many|TRBV10-2|-
CASSEGTSEQYF
TGCGCCAGCAGTGAAGGGACTTCTGAGCAGTACTTC
>TRBJ1-4|-|TRBV20-1|-
CSARDYTGGYGEKLFF
TGCAGTGCTAGAGATTATACAGGAGGATACGGTGAAAAACTGTTTTTT
>TRBJ1-1|many|TRBV29-1|-
CSVERGLGVNTEAFF
TGCAGCGTTGAGAGGGGGTTGGGAGTGAACACTGAAGCTTTCTTT
>TRBJ2-1|many|TRBV20-1|TRBD2
CSAPEQSGGEGEQFF
TGCAGTGCCCCCGAGCAGAGCGGGGGGGAAGGTGAGCAGTTCTTC
>TRBJ2-1|-|TRBV29-1|-
CSVGDNEQFF
TGCAGCGTTGGAGACAATGAGCAGTTCTTC
>TRBJ1-4|many|TRBV27|-
CASSWDPDAKLFF
TGTGCCAGCAGCTGGGACCCGGACGCAAAACTGTTTTTT
>TRBJ2-7|few|TRBV29-1|-
CSVEDRGDYEQYF
TGCAGCGTTGAAGACAGGGGGGACTACGAGCAGTACTTC
>TRBJ2-7|many|TRBV5-1|TRBD1
CASSLWVPGQSPEQYF
TGCGCCAGCAGCTTGTGGGTCCCGGGACAGTCACCCGAGCAGTACTTC
>TRBJ1-2|few|TRBV29-1|-
CSVVTANYGYTF
TGCAGCGTAGTGACAGCTAACTATGGCTACACCTTC
>TRBJ2-7|many|TRBV5-1|-
CASSPRTGSSYEQYF
TGCGCCAGCAGCCCTCGGACGGGGAGCTCCTACGAGCAGTACTTC
>TRBJ1-1|many|TRBV12-3/TRBV12-4|-
CASSLGHGGTEAFF
TGTGCCAGCAGTTTAGGGCACGGGGGCACTGAAGCTTTCTTT
>TRBJ2-1|many|TRBV7-9|-
CASSLVARAVSYNEQFF
TGTGCCAGCAGCTTAGTCGCGCGCGCGGTCTCCTACAATGAGCAGTTCTTC
>TRBJ1-3|few|TRBV15|-
CATSRSPFTAIQAGNTIYF
TGTGCCACCAGCAGGTCCCCCTTTACAGCCATCCAAGCGGGAAACACCATATATTTT
>TRBJ2-7|many|TRBV4-3|TRBD1
CASSQDRGPYEQYF
TGCGCCAGCAGCCAAGATAGGGGGCCCTACGAGCAGTACTTC
>TRBJ1-2|once|TRBV29-1|-
CSGGGYTF
TGCAGCGGGGGAGGCTACACCTTC
>TRBJ2-4|-|TRBV7-2|-
CASSAGAARNIQYF
TGTGCCAGCAGCGCTGGGGCTGCCCGAAACATTCAGTACTTC
>TRBJ2-1|few|TRBV7-6|-
CASSLTPNNEQFF
TGTGCCAGCAGCTTGACACCGAACAATGAGCAGTTCTTC
>TRBJ2-7|many|TRBV4-2|-
CASSDLTRAGPSNEQYF
TGTGCCAGCAGCGATTTGACCCGGGCGGGGCCCTCCAACGAGCAGTACTTC
>TRBJ1-2|many|TRBV10-3|-
CAISDGPDYGYTF
TGTGCCATCAGTGACGGGCCTGACTATGGCTACACCTTC
>TRBJ2-1|-|TRBV3-1|-
CASSQESEQFF
TGTGCCAGCAGCCAAGAGAGTGAGCAGTTCTTC
>TRBJ1-6|many|TRBV7-2|-
CASSLSTGFEDNSPLHF
TGTGCCAGCAGCTTATCGACAGGATTTGAGGATAATTCACCCCTCCACTTT
>TRBJ1-1|few|TRBV27|-
CASSLSMWSEAFF
TGTGCCAGCAGTTTATCGATGTGGTCTGAAGCTTTCTTT
>TRBJ2-1|many|TRBV12-3/TRBV12-4|TRBD1
CASTEGTGGPDEQFF
TGTGCCAGCACAGAAGGGACAGGCGGTCCGGATGAGCAGTTCTTC
>TRBJ1-3|many|TRBV5-1|TRBD1
CASSLRTGGAGGGNTIYF
TGCGCCAGCAGCTTGAGGACAGGGGGCGCCGGAGGTGGAAACACCATATATTTT
>TRBJ2-7|many|TRBV5-1|TRBD2
CASSFQRGPYEQYF
TGCGCCAGCAGCTTCCAGCGGGGACCCTACGAGCAGTACTTC
>TRBJ2-2|many|TRBV12-3/TRBV12-4|TRBD2
CASGKTGGAGELFF
TGTGCCAGCGGAAAAACGGGGGGGGCCGGGGAGCTGTTTTTT
>TRBJ2-3|many|TRBV5-1|-
CASSYQDTQYF
TGCGCCAGCAGCTACCAGGATACGCAGTATTTT
>TRBJ2-1|many|TRBV5-1|-
CASSLLPSANEQFF
TGCGCCAGCAGCCTCTTGCCTAGCGCAAATGAGCAGTTCTTC
>TRBJ1-4|many|TRBV12-3/TRBV12-4|-
CASKSGMTNEKLFF
TGTGCCAGCAAAAGTGGGATGACTAATGAAAAACTGTTTTTT
>TRBJ2-1|-|TRBV20-1|-
CSARGQYHSGVYNEQFF
TGCAGTGCTAGAGGACAATACCATAGCGGCGTCTACAATGAGCAGTTCTTC
>TRBJ1-1|many|TRBV7-2|TRBD1
CASSFGHLRGGWAEAFF
TGTGCCAGCAGCTTTGGCCACCTAAGAGGGGGCTGGGCTGAAGCTTTCTTT
>TRBJ1-5|many|TRBV20-1|-
CSARPGTGSNQPQHF
TGCAGTGCTAGACCCGGGACGGGTAGCAATCAGCCCCAGCATTTT
>TRBJ2-2|-|TRBV20-1|-
CSARVVGNTGELFF
TGCAGTGCTAGAGTGGTAGGGAACACCGGGGAGCTGTTTTTT
>TRBJ2-2|few|TRBV19|TRBD1
CASGEGQGGELFF
TGTGCCAGTGGTGAGGGACAGGGAGGGGAGCTGTTTTTT
>TRBJ2-3|many|TRBV6-2/TRBV6-3|-
CASSFLDAHTQYF
TGTGCCAGCAGTTTCCTTGACGCTCATACGCAGTATTTT